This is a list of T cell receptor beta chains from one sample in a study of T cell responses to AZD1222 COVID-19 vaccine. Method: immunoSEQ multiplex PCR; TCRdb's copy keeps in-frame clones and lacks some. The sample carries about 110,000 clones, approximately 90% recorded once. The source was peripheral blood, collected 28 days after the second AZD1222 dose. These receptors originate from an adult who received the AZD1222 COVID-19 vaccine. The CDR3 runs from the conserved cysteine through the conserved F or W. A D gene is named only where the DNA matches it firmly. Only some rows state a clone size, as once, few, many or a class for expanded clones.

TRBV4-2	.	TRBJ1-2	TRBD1	TGTGCCAGCAGCCTTGGGACAGCCGCCGACTATGGCTACACCTTC	CASSLGTAADYGYTF
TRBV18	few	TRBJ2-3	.	TGTGCCAGCTCACCACCACGAGACATAGGGAACACAGATACGCAGTATTTT	CASSPPRDIGNTDTQYF
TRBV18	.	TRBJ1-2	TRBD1	TGTGCCAGCTCACCACCGTCCGGGACAGGGGAGAGCTATGGCTACACCTTC	CASSPPSGTGESYGYTF
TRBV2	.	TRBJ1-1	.	TGTGCCAGCGGGCACGAAGAGAACACTGAAGCTTTCTTT	CASGHEENTEAFF
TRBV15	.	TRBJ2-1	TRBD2	TGTGCCACCAGCAGAGCGAGTAGCGGGAGTGGTGAGCAGTTCTTC	CATSRASSGSGEQFF
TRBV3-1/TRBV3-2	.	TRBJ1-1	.	TGTGCCAGCAGCCAAGTGGGTGGCGCTGAAGCTTTCTTT	CASSQVGGAEAFF
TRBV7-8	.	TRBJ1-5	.	TGTGCCAGCAGCTCCCAACCTGGGGCGGGCAATCAGCCCCAGCATTTT	CASSSQPGAGNQPQHF
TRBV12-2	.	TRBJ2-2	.	TGTGCAAGTCGCTTGTGGACTAGCGGGGGGAACACCGGGGAGCTGTTTTTT	CASRLWTSGGNTGELFF
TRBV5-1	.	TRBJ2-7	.	TGCGCCAGCAGCCAAACAGGGTCCTTCTCCATCTACGAGCAGTACTTC	CASSQTGSFSIYEQYF
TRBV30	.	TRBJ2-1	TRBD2	TGTGCCTGGAGTGCCTCAGGCGGGAGGGCCTTTGGTCAACAAAATGAGCAGTTCTTC	CAWSASGGRAFGQQNEQFF
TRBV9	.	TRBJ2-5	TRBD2	TGTGCCAGCAGCGTAGAACTAGCGGGAGAAGGAGAGACCCAGTACTTC	CASSVELAGEGETQYF
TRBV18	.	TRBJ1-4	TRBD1	TGTGCCAGCTCACCAACTCGGACAGGGGCGGGGGAAAAACTGTTTTTT	CASSPTRTGAGEKLFF
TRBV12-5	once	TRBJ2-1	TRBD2	TGTGCTAGTGGTTTGGTAGGTAGCGGGAGGGCCCATGAGCAGTTCTTC	CASGLVGSGRAHEQFF
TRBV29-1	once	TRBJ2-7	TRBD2	TGCAGCGTTGAAATGGGGCTAGCGGGGACCTCCTACGAGCAGTACTTC	CSVEMGLAGTSYEQYF
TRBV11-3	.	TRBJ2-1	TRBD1	TGTGCCAGCAGCCCCGACAGGGGCCGTTCCAATGAGCAGTTCTTC	CASSPDRGRSNEQFF
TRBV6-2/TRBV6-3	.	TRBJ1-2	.	TGTGCCAGCAGCCGCCGGGACCTGATCTATGGCTACACCTTC	CASSRRDLIYGYTF
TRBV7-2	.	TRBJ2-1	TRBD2	TGTGCCAGCAGCCTGACTAGCGGAGGCTACAATGAGCAGTTCTTC	CASSLTSGGYNEQFF
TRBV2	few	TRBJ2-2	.	TGTGCCAGCAGCCACTTCGACGGGGAGCTGTTTTTT	CASSHFDGELFF
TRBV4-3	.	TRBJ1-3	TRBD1	TGCGCCAGCAGCCGTGGACAGGGAGGCGGAAACACCATATATTTT	CASSRGQGGGNTIYF
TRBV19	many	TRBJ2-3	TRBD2	TGTGCCAGTAGTACCCGACTAGCGGGAGGGCCGAGTCAAAGCACAGATACGCAGTATTTT	CASSTRLAGGPSQSTDTQYF
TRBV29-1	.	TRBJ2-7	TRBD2	TGCAGCGTTGATATAGTAGGAGCGGGATACGAGCAGTACTTC	CSVDIVGAGYEQYF
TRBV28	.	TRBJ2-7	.	TGTGCCAGCAGTCCGTATCGAGGGCTCGAGCAGTACTTC	CASSPYRGLEQYF
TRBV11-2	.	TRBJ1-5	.	TGTGCCAGCAGCTTAGATAGGGTTCAGCCCCAGCATTTT	CASSLDRVQPQHF
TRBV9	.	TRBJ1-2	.	TGTGCCAGCAGCGTCGGGCAGGGGTATGGCTACACCTTC	CASSVGQGYGYTF
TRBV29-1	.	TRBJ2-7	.	TGCAGCGCTAGCGACAGACTCTCCTACGAGCAGTACTTC	CSASDRLSYEQYF
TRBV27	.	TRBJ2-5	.	TGTGCCAGCAGTCTATTCTCGTACCAAGAGACCCAGTACTTC	CASSLFSYQETQYF
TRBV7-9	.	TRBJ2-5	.	TGTGCCAGCAGCTTAGGGGGGACATACCAAGAGACCCAGTACTTC	CASSLGGTYQETQYF
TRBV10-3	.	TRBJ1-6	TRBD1	TGTGCCATCAGTGAGTGGGGACAGCATAATAATTCACCCCTCCACTTT	CAISEWGQHNNSPLHF
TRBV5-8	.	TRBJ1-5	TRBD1	TGCCTAAAAGGAGGGGACAGGCTCGCTCATAGCAATCAGCCCCAGCATTTT	CLKGGDRLAHSNQPQHF
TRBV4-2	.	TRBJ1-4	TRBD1	TGTGCCAGCAGCCAAGATAGTGGGGGGACAGGAGTTGAAAAACTGTTTTTT	CASSQDSGGTGVEKLFF